These T cell receptor beta chains were read from a single sample in a study of memory CD4+ T cells and cytomegalovirus serostatus. The data were produced by immunoSEQ multiplex PCR, yet TCRdb's version contains in-frame clones alone and is incomplete. The sample lists 64,000 or so clones; 75% to 80% were seen once. The material sequenced was memory CD4+ T cells from blood. Receptors originate from an adult in good health and CMV-seronegative. Each CDR3 is given with its conserved first and last residue. Some rows mark clone size as missing; the rest say once, few, many or name a class of expanded clone.

V	size	CDR3
TRBV7-9	few	CASSPKAGLAEPEQFF
TRBV11-2	-	CASSLVGGATGELFF
TRBV11-2	few	CASSSNGGYGYTF
TRBV30	-	CAWKAGGDTQYF
TRBV19	-	CASSRMTGPTREANEKLFF
TRBV4-1	-	CASSQVGWSSGVSDTIYF
TRBV6-1	-	CASREQVANTGELFF
TRBV2	-	CASKREKPTGQETQYF
TRBV11-2	-	CASSTYRTGSVGYTF
TRBV19	-	CASSMIRGARTYNEQFF
TRBV7-2	-	CASSLGGASGRAREYF
TRBV18	-	CASSTGGTGMQETQYF
TRBV9	-	CASSPTDRPTGYTF
TRBV2	few	CASSLQGSTEAFF
TRBV27	once	CASSLNFGQGLEAFF
TRBV6-5	-	CASSPMTGIGEQYF
TRBV6-5	-	CASSLSRGPGETQYF
TRBV5-1	-	CASSLAQGNEQYF
TRBV12-5	-	CASADGGGRGRSDIQYF
TRBV29-1	-	CSVGEGPGMNTEAFF
TRBV5-1	-	CASTTGGMRGGGNTIYF
TRBV25-1	-	CASSGQGNGELFF
TRBV29-1	-	CSVETLYNEQFF
TRBV7-9	-	CASSVAGALLYGYTF
TRBV27	-	CASSSRTSVGETQYF
TRBV5-1	few	CASSLRLGGRGTGELFF
TRBV4-1	-	CASSKGLAGASLGYEQYF
TRBV19	few	CASSPTGMGYGYTF
TRBV5-1	-	CASSLDGVGNQPQHF